The 15 T cell receptor beta chains below come from one sample, sequenced in a study of human thymus T cells. TCRdb's copy holds only in-frame clones and misses some; the assay was immunoSEQ multiplex PCR. The sample consists of tens of thousands of clones, about 94% of them appearing once. The material sequenced was blood. The receptors were gathered from a boy younger than two with a congenital heart defect but otherwise immunologically healthy.

Points on this clone: The same CDR3 arises from other DNA sequences in this sample as well. J is TRBJ2-7 and V is TRBV28; the match to TRBD2 covers 11 bases. With V trimmed by 5 bases and J by 2 bases, 5 bases remained unmatched. CDR1 and CDR2 from the germline V gene are MDHEN and SYDVKM. The CDR3 consists of 15 residues. CDR3 protein: CASSPGLAGTYEQYF. Here the CDR3 DNA reads TGTGCCAGCAGTCCAGGACTAGCGGGCACCTACGAGCAGTACTTC. The whole variable domain, remainder taken from reference TRBV28 and TRBJ2-7, is DVKVTQSSRYLVKRTGEKVFLECVQDMDHENMFWYRQDPGLGLRLIYFSYDVKMKEKGDIPEGYSVSREKKERFSLILESASTNQTSMYLCASSPGLAGTYEQYFGPGTRLTVT.

The rearrangement joins TRBV7-8 to TRBJ2-5; D uncertain. The CDR3 runs 13 residues. V was clipped by 2 bases and J by 2 bases, with 6 bases between them. Germline values: CDR1 SGHVS, CDR2 FQNEAQ. The CDR3 loop reads CASSLRVQETQYF. The CDR3 nucleotides are TGTGCCAGCAGCTTACGGGTACAAGAGACCCAGTACTTC.

This clone appeared a single time. The rearrangement uses TRBV19 and TRBJ1-5, with no clear D. V lost 7 bases to trimming and J lost 0 bases, with 10 bases between them. Germline values: CDR1 LNHDA, CDR2 SQIVND (reference sequence). CDR3 size: 14 residues. The CDR3 loop is CASNGPDSNQPQHF. CDR3 sequence (DNA): TGTGCCAGTAACGGACCGGATAGCAATCAGCCCCAGCATTTT. The full variable domain, in which reference TRBV19 and TRBJ1-5 provide the parts outside the CDR3, is DGGITQSPKYLFRKEGQNVTLSCEQNLNHDAMYWYRQDPGQGLRLIYYSQIVNDFQKGDIAEGYSVSREKKESFPLTVTSAQKNPTAFYLCASNGPDSNQPQHFGDGTRLSIL.

V gene TRBV5-8 combines with J gene TRBJ2-7; D is perhaps TRBD1 (5 bases). In germline, CDR1 is SGHTS, CDR2 YDEGEE. The ends were cut back, 4 bases at V and 0 bases at J, with 14 bases in the middle. This CDR3 contains 15 residues. The CDR3 reads CASSRQFRLSYEQYF. The DNA of the CDR3 is TGTGCCAGCAGCCGACAGTTTAGACTCTCCTACGAGCAGTACTTC.

The rearrangement links TRBV2 to TRBJ2-7; weak D call: TRBD1 (5 bases). The V end was cut by 6 bases, the J end by 0 bases, with 6 bases between. CDR1 and CDR2 (germline): SNHLY, FYNNEI. CDR3 size: 12 residues. CDR3 in DNA: TGTGCCAGCAGGGACAACTCCTACGAGCAGTACTTC. Amino acids: CASRDNSYEQYF.

The chain links TRBV2 to TRBJ2-1, with TRBD2 matching 12 bases. The germline CDR1 and CDR2 sequences are SNHLY and FYNNEI. J was trimmed by 8 bases and V by 3 bases; bases with no gene match: 8. CDR3 length: 16 residues. The CDR3 loop is CASSDPSGGGLDEQFF. DNA for the CDR3: TGTGCCAGCAGTGACCCTAGCGGGGGGGGCCTGGATGAGCAGTTCTTC. Full variable domain (rest looked up from reference TRBV2 and TRBJ2-1): EPEVTQTPSHQVTQMGQEVILRCVPISNHLYFYWYRQILGQKVEFLVSFYNNEISEKSEIFDDQFSVERPDGSNFTLKIRSTKLEDSAMYFCASSDPSGGGLDEQFFGPGTRLTVL.

The rearrangement joins TRBV21-1 to TRBJ2-7. TRBV21-1 constitutes a pseudogene. This CDR3 has 15 residues. The CDR3 bases are TGTGCCAGCAGCAAATCCCGAGACGGAAACTACGAGCAGTACTTC. As protein: CASSKSRDGNYEQYF.

This chain connects TRBV30 to TRBJ1-3; D uncertain. The CDR3 sequence is 13 residues long. Germline CDR1 is GTSNPN and CDR2 is SVGIG (reference sequence). Trimming took 1 base from V and 4 from J, leaving 8 bases between them. The CDR3 coding sequence is TGTGCCTGGAGTGCCCGCGCGGGAAACACCATATATTTT. Its translation is CAWSARAGNTIYF.

The J gene is TRBJ2-1, the V gene TRBV19; TRBD2 matches 11 bases. Germline CDR1 and CDR2: LNHDA and SQIVND (reference sequence). This CDR3 is built from 15 residues. J gave up 7 bases and V 4 bases, and 6 bases lay outside the gene matches. The CDR3 protein is CASSTLAGGRNEQFF. CDR3 bases: TGTGCCAGTAGTACCCTAGCGGGAGGTAGAAATGAGCAGTTCTTC.

V is TRBV19 and J is TRBJ2-3; D gene uncertain. Germline V gene lookup returns CDR1 LNHDA and CDR2 SQIVND (reference sequence). V lost 4 bases and J lost 0, with 5 bases in between. The CDR3 consists of 13 residues. The CDR3 DNA reads TGTGCCAGTAGTACACATAGCACAGATACGCAGTATTTT. Translating it yields CASSTHSTDTQYF. The whole variable domain, remainder taken from reference TRBV19 and TRBJ2-3, is DGGITQSPKYLFRKEGQNVTLSCEQNLNHDAMYWYRQDPGQGLRLIYYSQIVNDFQKGDIAEGYSVSREKKESFPLTVTSAQKNPTAFYLCASSTHSTDTQYFGPGTRLTVL.

The chain has TRBV2 and TRBJ1-4, with 10 positions matching TRBD1. Germline CDR1 is SNHLY and CDR2 is FYNNEI. The junction had 11 bases not matched to a gene; V was cut back by 2 bases and J by 8 bases. The CDR3 runs 17 residues. CDR3 in DNA: TGTGCCAGCAGTGAACGGGTGGTGGGACAGGGGATGGAAAAACTGTTTTTT. Translated: CASSERVVGQGMEKLFF. Combining the CDR3 with reference TRBV2 and TRBJ1-4 gives the whole variable domain EPEVTQTPSHQVTQMGQEVILRCVPISNHLYFYWYRQILGQKVEFLVSFYNNEISEKSEIFDDQFSVERPDGSNFTLKIRSTKLEDSAMYFCASSERVVGQGMEKLFFGSGTQLSVL.

The chain has TRBV10-1 and TRBJ2-6; D is ambiguous. Germline CDR1 and CDR2: WNHNN and SYGVQD (reference sequence). The V and J ends lost 6 bases and 8 bases respectively, with 11 bases between them. The CDR3 consists of 13 residues. Here the CDR3 reads CASSNKLTNVLTF. The CDR3 DNA reads TGCGCCAGCAGCAACAAACTTACCAACGTCCTGACTTTC.

The chain combines TRBV7-2 with TRBJ2-7; D possibly corresponds to TRBD2 (6 bases). Deletions cut 7 bases from V and 3 bases from J, with 16 bases between. The germline CDR1 and CDR2 sequences are SGHTA and FQGNSA. The CDR3 spans 14 residues. The CDR3 spells CASTSGGMNYEQYF. In nucleotides, the CDR3 is TGTGCCAGCACCTCGGGCGGGATGAACTACGAGCAGTACTTC.

This chain connects TRBV10-3 to TRBJ2-7, with D perhaps matching TRBD2 (6 bases). Germline CDR1 and CDR2: ENHRY and SYGVKD. This CDR3 is 14 amino acids long. V gave up 6 bases and J gave up 4 bases, with 16 bases separating them. The CDR3 loop is CAISETSFSYEQYF. The CDR3 nucleotides read TGTGCCATCAGCGAAACTAGCTTCTCGTACGAGCAGTACTTC.

This clone was observed a single time. The V and J genes are TRBV5-4 and TRBJ2-1, with 9 positions matching TRBD2. The V gene end was trimmed by 2 bases and the J gene end by 0 bases; junction bases not matched to a gene: 3. Germline values: CDR1 SGHNT, CDR2 YYREEE (reference sequence). This CDR3 comprises 16 residues. DNA for the CDR3: TGTGCCAGCAGCTTTCTAGCGGGGAGCTCCTACAATGAGCAGTTCTTC. Protein: CASSFLAGSSYNEQFF.